This passage covers 7 T cell receptor beta chains from one sample sequenced in a study of T-cell memory formation after mild COVID-19. TCRdb re-called the 5' RACE reads through MiXCR, storing one row per CDR3 protein. The table has about 200,000 distinct CDR3 sequences, 16% seen once. The material sequenced was PBMCs or a T cell subset sorted from them (not recorded which). Source of these receptors: an adult woman who had mild COVID-19 (a few samples of this study predate the infection). Cell type and time point are not known.

The chain employs TRBV6-5 and TRBJ1-1; no definite D call. V was shortened by 6 bases and J by 1 base, with 9 bases between the two germline ends. CDR3 length: 13 amino acids. In germline, CDR1 is MNHEY, CDR2 SVGAGI. CDR3 DNA: TGTGCCAGCAGAACTCCCGGGAACACTGAAGCTTTCTTT. This encodes CASRTPGNTEAFF.

This clonotype was seen a handful of times. The chain combines TRBV24-1 with TRBJ2-7, with 7 nucleotides matching TRBD1. This CDR3 is built from 16 residues. Germline-derived CDR1 and CDR2 are KGHDR and SFDVKD. V was clipped by 1 base and J by 4 bases; unmatched bases: 9. In nucleotides, the CDR3 is TGTGCCACCAGTGATTTTATTCGGGACAGACTATACGAGCAGTACTTC. Translated: CATSDFIRDRLYEQYF.

The chain combines TRBV24-1 with TRBJ2-7; D is unclear. Trimming shortened V by 1 base and J by 6 bases, and 15 bases separated the two germline ends. In germline, CDR1 is KGHDR, CDR2 SFDVKD. There are 15 residues in the CDR3. DNA for the CDR3: TGTGCCACCAGTGATTTATCGGCAGGCCTTACCGAGCAGTACTTC. Translating gives CATSDLSAGLTEQYF.

V gene TRBV12-3 or TRBV12-4 combines with J gene TRBJ2-3; D is possibly TRBD1 (5 bases). V lost 6 bases, J lost 6 bases, and 13 bases lay in between. CDR3 length: 13 residues. CDR3 coding DNA: TGTGCCAGCAGCCCTAAGGGGTCCGATACGCAGTATTTT. This encodes CASSPKGSDTQYF.

This clonotype was counted between two and nine times. This rearrangement joins TRBV7-9 to TRBJ2-5; D could derive from TRBD1 or TRBD2 (5 bases each). V lost 6 bases to trimming and J lost 7 bases, with 12 bases between them. Germline CDR1 reads SEHNR; CDR2 reads FQNEAQ (reference sequence). This CDR3 spans 12 amino acids. In nucleotides, the CDR3 is TGTGCCAGCAGTCAAACGAGGGGGACCCAGTACTTC. It codes for CASSQTRGTQYF.

The chain uses TRBV18 and TRBJ1-1; the D is unclear. The CDR3 totals 13 residues. Germline assignment: CDR1 KGHSH and CDR2 LQKENI. With 3 bases removed from V and 0 bases from J, the gap between germline ends came to 5 bases. The DNA for the CDR3 is TGTGCCAGCTCACCCCCGGTGAACACTGAAGCTTTCTTT. This encodes CASSPPVNTEAFF.

The chain is built from TRBV24-1 and TRBJ2-5, with TRBD2 identical over 11 bases. V lost 11 bases to trimming and J lost 2 bases; unmatched junction nucleotides: 0. The germline gives CDR1 KGHDR, CDR2 SFDVKD. CDR3 size: 12 residues. CDR3: CARTSGQETQYF. CDR3 bases: TGTGCCAGGACTAGCGGGCAAGAGACCCAGTACTTC.